This entry lists 32 T cell receptor beta chains sequenced from one sample in a study of T-cell memory formation after mild COVID-19. TCRdb reprocessed the 5' RACE reads with MiXCR, giving one entry per CDR3 protein. The data contain 550,000 to 700,000 distinct CDR3 sequences, roughly 18% of them singletons. The sequencing sample was made of PBMCs or a T cell subset sorted from them (not recorded which). The receptor set was obtained from an adult woman who had mild COVID-19 (a few samples of this study predate the infection). Cell type and time point are not known.

This clonotype was seen ten or more times. This sequence joins TRBV5-4 and TRBJ2-5; TRBD1 matches 8 bases. Germline CDR1 SGHNT, CDR2 YYREEE (reference sequence). With 4 bases clipped from V and 4 bases from J, the junction kept 3 bases outside the gene matches. The CDR3 spans 13 residues. CDR3 in DNA: TGTGCCAGCAGCATTGGACAGGGAGAGACCCAGTACTTC. It yields the protein CASSIGQGETQYF.

This rearrangement joins TRBV7-2 to TRBJ1-3; 7 nucleotides align to TRBD1. V gave up 4 bases and J gave up 0 bases; unmatched junction bases: 3. Germline V lookup: CDR1 SGHTA, CDR2 FQGNSA. The CDR3 spans 15 residues. The CDR3 reads CASSSTGTSGNTIYF. The CDR3 DNA is TGTGCCAGCAGCTCGACAGGGACCTCTGGAAACACCATATATTTT. Full variable domain (missing parts from reference TRBV7-2 and TRBJ1-3): GAGVSQSPSNKVTEKGKDVELRCDPISGHTALYWYRQSLGQGLEFLIYFQGNSAPDKSGLPSDRFSAERTGGSVSTLTIQRTQQEDSAVYLCASSSTGTSGNTIYFGEGSWLTVV.

This clonotype was counted at least ten times. The genes are TRBV7-9 and TRBJ2-3; D perhaps matches TRBD2 (6 bases). The CDR3 is 16 residues long. V was trimmed by 5 bases and J by 2 bases, leaving 17 bases between them. The V gene's germline CDR1 is SEHNR and CDR2 FQNEAQ (reference sequence). Here the CDR3 DNA reads TGTGCCAGCAGCCTGGACGGGGGAGCACTCACAGATACGCAGTATTTT. Translation: CASSLDGGALTDTQYF.

This clonotype was detected only a few times. This chain links TRBV5-1 with TRBJ2-7; D may be TRBD2 (7 bases). Germline V lookup: CDR1 SGHRS, CDR2 YFSETQ. V was clipped by 3 bases and J by 2 bases, with 15 bases between them. CDR3 length equals 15 residues. CDR3 DNA: TGCGCCAGCAGCTATAAGGGGGACTATGCCTACGAGCAGTACTTC. It is translated as CASSYKGDYAYEQYF. Drawing the rest from reference TRBV5-1 and TRBJ2-7, the complete variable domain is KAGVTQTPRYLIKTRGQQVTLSCSPISGHRSVSWYQQTPGQGLQFLFEYFSETQRNKGNFPGRFSGRQFSNSRSEMNVSTLELGDSALYLCASSYKGDYAYEQYFGPGTRLTVT.

The gene calls are TRBV6-5 and TRBJ1-2, with D uncertain. The ends were cut back, 8 bases at V and 4 bases at J, with 11 bases in the middle. The V gene's germline CDR1 is MNHEY and CDR2 SVGAGI. The CDR3 runs 12 residues. This CDR3 is CASRAQAYGYTF. In DNA form, the CDR3 reads TGTGCCAGCCGTGCCCAGGCCTATGGCTACACCTTC.

This clonotype was picked up many times. V and J are TRBV6-6 and TRBJ2-1, with D uncertain. The V gene lost 0 bases and the J gene lost 0 bases, with 9 bases spanning the gap. The CDR3 runs 16 residues. Germline V CDR1 and CDR2: MNHNY, SVGAGI (reference sequence). The CDR3 DNA reads TGTGCCAGCAGTTACTCCTCGCTGAGCTCCTACAATGAGCAGTTCTTC. It is translated as CASSYSSLSSYNEQFF.

This clonotype showed up just a few times. The chain combines TRBV24-1 with TRBJ2-1, with 8 bases matching TRBD1. Trimming at V came to 3 bases and at J to 4 bases, leaving 4 bases not matched to a gene. CDR1 KGHDR and CDR2 SFDVKD come from the germline V gene. The CDR3 has 15 amino acids. This CDR3 is CATSDPGQVYNEQFF. The CDR3, as DNA: TGTGCCACCAGTGATCCGGGACAGGTGTACAATGAGCAGTTCTTC.

This clonotype has only a few counts. The chain links TRBV4-2 to TRBJ1-4; TRBD1 agrees at 9 bases. The CDR3 covers 17 residues. V lost 3 bases, J lost 4 bases, and 9 bases stayed unmatched. The germline V gene encodes CDR1 LGHNA and CDR2 YNFKEQ. The CDR3 reads CASSQEDRGYLNEKLFF. CDR3 nucleotides: TGTGCCAGCAGCCAGGAGGACAGGGGTTATCTTAATGAAAAACTGTTTTTT.

This clonotype was seen a few times. V gene TRBV20-1 combines with J gene TRBJ1-5; a possible D gene is TRBD1 (5 bases). The V gene's germline CDR1 is DFQATT and CDR2 SNEGSKA (reference sequence). V shed 5 bases and J shed 5 bases, with 16 bases lying between them. This CDR3 is 14 amino acids long. CDR3 residues: CSAANGGSDQPQHF. The CDR3 DNA sequence: TGCAGTGCTGCAAATGGGGGGTCGGATCAGCCCCAGCATTTT.

The chain combines TRBV6-1 with TRBJ2-2; D is perhaps TRBD2 (6 bases). CDR1 is MNHNS, CDR2 SASEGT, per germline. The V gene lost 6 bases and the J gene lost 0 bases, with 20 bases spanning the gap. This CDR3 is 18 amino acids long. The DNA for the CDR3 is TGTGCCAGCAGCCCTTCTCCCGCGGGGCCTTCGAACACCGGGGAGCTGTTTTTT. It specifies CASSPSPAGPSNTGELFF.

This clonotype showed up just a few times. The V call is TRBV10-2, the J call TRBJ2-7, with 7 bases aligning to TRBD2. V lost 3 bases, J lost 7 bases, and 18 bases stayed unmatched. The CDR3 has 17 amino acids. Germline CDR1 is WSHSY and CDR2 is SAAADI. The CDR3 reads CASSEESRAAGLREQYF. CDR3 DNA: TGCGCCAGCAGTGAAGAAAGTAGGGCAGCGGGGCTACGAGAGCAGTACTTC.

This chain joins TRBV19 and TRBJ1-2; D unclear. Trimming removed 6 bases from V and 6 bases from J, with 17 bases in between. This CDR3 has 14 amino acids. CDR1 LNHDA and CDR2 SQIVND come from the germline V gene (reference sequence). CDR3 nucleotides: TGTGCCAGTAGCCCCCCGGCAAATAGGGATGGCTACACCTTC. This sequence encodes CASSPPANRDGYTF.

This clonotype has only a few counts. The chain combines TRBV19 with TRBJ2-7; the D gene is possibly TRBD1 (7 bases). The CDR3 has 14 amino acids. Germline V gene data show CDR1 as LNHDA and CDR2 as SQIVND (reference sequence). Trimming left V 6 bases short and J 6 bases short, with 18 bases between. The CDR3 protein is CASSPTGRFSEQYF. The CDR3 DNA reads as TGTGCCAGTAGCCCGACAGGGAGGTTCAGCGAGCAGTACTTC.

The genes are TRBV7-2 and TRBJ2-2, with 13 bases lining up with TRBD2. Germline assignment: CDR1 SGHTA and CDR2 FQGNSA. The V gene end was trimmed by 5 bases and the J gene end by 10 bases; junction bases not matched to a gene: 7. This CDR3 spans 15 amino acids. The CDR3 sequence is CASSPGLAGLPELFF. The CDR3 DNA reads TGTGCCAGCAGCCCGGGACTAGCGGGATTGCCGGAGCTGTTTTTT.

The chain employs TRBV11-1 and TRBJ2-7; TRBD2 aligns across 12 bases. Germline V gene lookup returns CDR1 SGHAT and CDR2 FQDESV (reference sequence). J lost 6 bases, V lost 4 bases, and 4 bases had no gene match. The CDR3 totals 14 residues. CDR3 bases: TGTGCCAGCAGCTCAAGACTAGCGGGAGCCGAGCAGTACTTC. Protein product: CASSSRLAGAEQYF.

In this sample, this clonotype turned up a few times. This chain joins TRBV7-9 and TRBJ2-3; D remains ambiguous. V dropped 5 bases and J dropped 1 base, with 10 bases sitting between them. Germline V gene data show CDR1 as SEHNR and CDR2 as FQNEAQ (reference sequence). CDR3 length: 14 amino acids. The DNA for the CDR3 is TGTGCCAGCAGCCTGACGGTCGGCACAGATACGCAGTATTTT. It encodes CASSLTVGTDTQYF.

This clonotype occurred a few times. V is TRBV14 and J is TRBJ2-1; D may correspond to TRBD1 or TRBD2 (5 bases each). The germline V gene has CDR1 SGHDN and CDR2 FVKESK. CDR3 size: 15 residues. V lost 1 base and J lost 11, with 18 bases in between. The CDR3 nucleotides read TGTGCCAGCAGCCAAGGTATATCCCGGGACGCTCAGCAGTTCTTC. This gives the protein CASSQGISRDAQQFF. The variable domain in full, completed from reference TRBV14 and TRBJ2-1, reads EAGVTQFPSHSVIEKGQTVTLRCDPISGHDNLYWYRRVMGKEIKFLLHFVKESKQDESGMPNNRFLAERTGGTYSTLKVQPAELEDSGVYFCASSQGISRDAQQFFGPGTRLTVL.

This clonotype was found a few times. The V gene is TRBV7-9, the J gene TRBJ2-1; 7 bases line up with TRBD1. In germline, CDR1 is SEHNR, CDR2 FQNEAQ (reference sequence). The CDR3 spans 17 residues. Trimming removed 1 base from V and 0 bases from J; junction bases left unmatched: 6. The CDR3 nucleotides read TGTGCCAGCAGCTTAGGTCGGACAGGCAGCTCCTACAATGAGCAGTTCTTC. Translated: CASSLGRTGSSYNEQFF.

This clonotype was detected a few times. The chain is built from TRBV2 and TRBJ2-3; 9 bases match TRBD2. This CDR3 comprises 16 residues. Germline loops: CDR1 SNHLY, CDR2 FYNNEI. The J segment lost 0 bases and the V segment lost 4 bases, leaving 5 bases of the junction unmatched. In DNA, the CDR3 is TGTGCCAGCAGTGGGGCTAGCGGGAAAAGCACAGATACGCAGTATTTT. Amino acids: CASSGASGKSTDTQYF.

The genes are TRBV5-5 and TRBJ1-4, with D possibly TRBD1 on 5 matching bases. Trimming removed 4 bases at V and 3 bases at J, with 13 bases between. CDR3 size: 15 residues. CDR1 and CDR2 (germline): SGHKS, YYEKEE (reference sequence). The CDR3: CASSAGGVSNEKLFF. CDR3 nucleotides: TGTGCCAGCAGCGCCGGGGGGGTTTCTAATGAAAAACTGTTTTTT.

This clonotype was seen a few times. The rearrangement uses TRBV9 and TRBJ2-7; 8 bases are shared with TRBD2. The CDR3 sequence is 15 residues long. Germline V gives CDR1 SGDLS, CDR2 YYNGEE. V shed 4 bases and J 5 bases; nucleotides not matched to a gene: 11. The CDR3 DNA is TGTGCCAGCAGCCACTACACTAGCGGTCATGACGAGCAGTACTTC. Protein: CASSHYTSGHDEQYF.

This clonotype was observed many times. The chain is built from TRBV5-1 and TRBJ2-3; possibly TRBD2 for D (6 bases). The CDR3 sequence is 15 residues long. V was pared by 0 bases and J by 0 bases, with 8 bases between. Germline V gives CDR1 SGHRS, CDR2 YFSETQ. CDR3 coding DNA: TGCGCCAGCAGCTTGGCGGCGGGGAGCACAGATACGCAGTATTTT. Residues: CASSLAAGSTDTQYF.

The rearrangement links TRBV7-9 to TRBJ2-1; D tentatively fits TRBD1 or TRBD2 (6 bases each). Germline V gene sequence: CDR1 SEHNR, CDR2 FQNEAQ (reference sequence). V was pared by 3 bases and J by 8 bases, with 23 bases between. The CDR3 runs to 17 residues. The CDR3: CASSFIPYGVGGYEQFF. The CDR3 bases are TGTGCCAGCAGCTTTATACCCTACGGTGTCGGGGGCTATGAGCAGTTCTTC. Complete variable domain (other parts from reference TRBV7-9 and TRBJ2-1): DTGVSQNPRHKITKRGQNVTFRCDPISEHNRLYWYRQTLGQGPEFLTYFQNEAQLEKSRLLSDRFSAERPKGSFSTLEIQRTEQGDSAMYLCASSFIPYGVGGYEQFFGPGTRLTVL.

This clonotype was seen more than once but under ten times. This chain joins TRBV5-6 and TRBJ2-5, with TRBD1 matching over 8 bases. Germline CDR1 and CDR2: SGHDT and YYEEEE. This CDR3 comprises 14 residues. Germline trimming cut 1 base from V and 11 bases from J; bases unmatched to any gene: 10. The chain's CDR3 is CASSLKGQDEKQYF. CDR3 DNA: TGTGCCAGCAGCTTGAAGGGACAGGATGAAAAGCAGTACTTC.

The V and J genes are TRBV7-9 and TRBJ2-7; TRBD2 matches 7 bases. The germline CDR1 and CDR2 sequences are SEHNR and FQNEAQ (reference sequence). The V and J ends lost 6 bases and 1 base, in that order; junction bases with no gene match: 6. This CDR3 is 14 amino acids long. As DNA, the CDR3 is TGTGCCAGCAGACGTAGCGGGTCTTCCTACGAGCAGTACTTC. Residues: CASRRSGSSYEQYF.

This clonotype was counted a single time. The J gene is TRBJ2-1, the V gene TRBV29-1; 13 bases agree with TRBD2. CDR3 size: 17 residues. J was trimmed by 4 bases and V by 3 bases; bases with no gene match: 9. Germline-derived CDR1 and CDR2 are SQVTM and ANQGSEA. The CDR3 DNA follows: TGCAGCGTTGATGGGTCCCCGGGACTAGCGGGGTACAATGAGCAGTTCTTC. Its protein is CSVDGSPGLAGYNEQFF.

This clonotype came up a few times. The rearrangement uses TRBV29-1 and TRBJ1-4; a possible D gene is TRBD1 (5 bases). V lost 4 bases and J lost 7, with 10 bases in between. The CDR3 is 12 residues long. The germline CDR1 and CDR2 sequences are SQVTM and ANQGSEA. Written as DNA, the CDR3 is TGCAGCGTTGTGGGGGTTTCTGAAAAACTGTTTTTT. Protein: CSVVGVSEKLFF. The entire variable domain, with the rest obtained from reference TRBV29-1 and TRBJ1-4, is as follows: SAVISQKPSRDICQRGTSLTIQCQVDSQVTMMFWYRQQPGQSLTLIATANQGSEATYESGFVIDKFPISRPNLTFSTLTVSNMSPEDSSIYLCSVVGVSEKLFFGSGTQLSVL.

The chain combines TRBV3-1 with TRBJ2-3; no clear D. Germline V gene sequence: CDR1 LGHDT, CDR2 YNNKEL (reference sequence). The CDR3 extends over 13 amino acids. Trimming took 4 bases from V and 3 from J, leaving 8 bases between them. DNA for the CDR3: TGTGCCAGCAGCCTTTCCCCGACAGATACGCAGTATTTT. It encodes CASSLSPTDTQYF.

The chain couples TRBV7-6 to TRBJ2-3, with D perhaps matching TRBD1 or TRBD2 (7 bases each). Germline V gene lookup returns CDR1 SGHVS and CDR2 FNYEAQ. The length of the CDR3 is 19 residues. Trimming cost V 0 bases and J 12 bases, with 31 bases left between them. CDR3 DNA sequence: TGTGCCAGCAGCTTAGCGGGGACAGAGTGGGGAGGGTTCTCCCGGATTCAGTATTTT. Amino acid sequence: CASSLAGTEWGGFSRIQYF.

The chain joins TRBV7-9 to TRBJ2-1; 7 bases agree with TRBD1. Per the germline V gene, CDR1 is SEHNR and CDR2 is FQNEAQ (reference sequence). With V trimmed by 4 bases and J by 0 bases, 3 bases remained unmatched. This CDR3 has 15 amino acids. CDR3 sequence: CASSSDRNSYNEQFF. DNA of the CDR3: TGTGCCAGCAGCTCGGACAGGAACTCCTACAATGAGCAGTTCTTC.

This clonotype showed up just a few times. The chain has TRBV7-3 and TRBJ1-6; D is undetermined. Germline assignment: CDR1 SGHTA and CDR2 FQGTGA. The CDR3 length is 16 residues. The V end was cut by 5 bases, the J end by 4 bases, with 15 bases between. The CDR3 loop is CASSHGGQAYNSPLHF. As DNA, the CDR3 is TGTGCCAGCAGCCACGGCGGGCAGGCTTATAATTCACCCCTCCACTTT.

The J gene is TRBJ2-7, the V gene TRBV7-9; D may be TRBD1 (6 bases). Trimming pared 5 bases from V and 2 bases from J, leaving 25 bases between. In germline, CDR1 is SEHNR, CDR2 FQNEAQ (reference sequence). CDR3 length: 18 residues. Here the CDR3 reads CASSAPYTEQGNPYEQYF. The CDR3 DNA reads as TGTGCCAGCAGCGCACCTTACACCGAGCAGGGGAACCCCTACGAGCAGTACTTC.